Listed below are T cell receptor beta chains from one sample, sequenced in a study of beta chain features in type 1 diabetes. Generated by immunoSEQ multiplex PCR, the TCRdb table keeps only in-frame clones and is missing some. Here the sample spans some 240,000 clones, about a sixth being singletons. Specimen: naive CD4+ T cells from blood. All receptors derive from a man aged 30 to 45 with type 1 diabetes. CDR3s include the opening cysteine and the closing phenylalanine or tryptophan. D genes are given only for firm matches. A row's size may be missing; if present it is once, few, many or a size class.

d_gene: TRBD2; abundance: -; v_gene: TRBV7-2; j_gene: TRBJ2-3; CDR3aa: CASSSAGGRTDTQYF; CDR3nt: TGTGCCAGCAGCTCAGCGGGAGGGAGGACAGATACGCAGTATTTT
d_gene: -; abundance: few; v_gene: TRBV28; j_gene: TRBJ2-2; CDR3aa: CASSPHRDTGELFF; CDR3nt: TGTGCCAGCAGTCCTCATAGGGACACCGGGGAGCTGTTTTTT
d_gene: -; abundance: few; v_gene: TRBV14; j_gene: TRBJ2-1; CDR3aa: CASATYNEQFF; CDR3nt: TGTGCCAGCGCCACGTACAATGAGCAGTTCTTC
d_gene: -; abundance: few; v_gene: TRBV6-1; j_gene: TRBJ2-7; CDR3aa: CASKGLPREQYF; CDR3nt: TGTGCCAGCAAAGGACTACCAAGGGAGCAGTACTTC
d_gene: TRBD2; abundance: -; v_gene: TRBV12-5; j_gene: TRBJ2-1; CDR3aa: CASGSGASSYNEQFF; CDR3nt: TGTGCTAGTGGGAGCGGGGCTAGCTCCTACAATGAGCAGTTCTTC
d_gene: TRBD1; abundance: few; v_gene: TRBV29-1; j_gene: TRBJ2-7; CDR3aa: CSARPAQGDYEQYF; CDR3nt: TGCAGCGCACGCCCCGCCCAGGGGGATTACGAGCAGTACTTC
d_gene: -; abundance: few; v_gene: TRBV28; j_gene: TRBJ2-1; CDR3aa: CASRFTDRKQFF; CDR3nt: TGTGCCAGCAGATTTACGGACAGAAAGCAGTTCTTC
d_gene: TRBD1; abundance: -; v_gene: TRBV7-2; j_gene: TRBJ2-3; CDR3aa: CASSPGQATDTQYF; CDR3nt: TGTGCCAGCAGCCCCGGACAGGCCACAGATACGCAGTATTTT
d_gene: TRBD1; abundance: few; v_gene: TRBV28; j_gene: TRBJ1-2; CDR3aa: CASISGQDYGYTF; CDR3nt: TGTGCCAGCATCTCGGGACAGGACTATGGCTACACCTTC
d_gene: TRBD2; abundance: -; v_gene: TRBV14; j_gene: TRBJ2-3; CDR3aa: CASSQGTGLPTDTQYF; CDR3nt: TGTGCCAGCAGCCAAGGGACGGGACTACCCACAGATACGCAGTATTTT
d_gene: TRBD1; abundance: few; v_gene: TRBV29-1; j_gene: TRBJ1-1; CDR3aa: CSAWPGGGTEAFF; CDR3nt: TGCAGCGCCTGGCCAGGGGGAGGCACTGAAGCTTTCTTT
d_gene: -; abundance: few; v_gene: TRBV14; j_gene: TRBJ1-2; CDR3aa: CASSTVYGYTF; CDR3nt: TGTGCCAGCAGCACCGTCTATGGCTACACCTTC
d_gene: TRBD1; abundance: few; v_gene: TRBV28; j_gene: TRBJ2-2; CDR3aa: CASYWTTGAGELFF; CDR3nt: TGTGCCAGCTACTGGACCACAGGGGCCGGGGAGCTGTTTTTT
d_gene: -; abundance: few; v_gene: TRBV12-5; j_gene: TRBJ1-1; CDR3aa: CASGSSGGTEAFF; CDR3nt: TGTGCTAGTGGTTCCTCCGGGGGCACTGAAGCTTTCTTT
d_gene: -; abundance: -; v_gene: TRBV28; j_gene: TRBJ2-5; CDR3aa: CASTGSRETQYF; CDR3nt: TGTGCCAGTACAGGGTCCCGGGAGACCCAGTACTTC
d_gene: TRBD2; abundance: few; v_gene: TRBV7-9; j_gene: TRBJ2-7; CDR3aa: CASSLALAGGPVEQYF; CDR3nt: TGTGCCAGCAGCTTAGCCCTAGCGGGAGGCCCCGTCGAGCAGTACTTC
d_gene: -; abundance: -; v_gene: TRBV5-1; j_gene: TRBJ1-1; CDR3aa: CASSAVPGQFTEAFF; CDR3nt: TGCGCCAGCAGCGCAGTGCCCGGACAGTTCACTGAAGCTTTCTTT
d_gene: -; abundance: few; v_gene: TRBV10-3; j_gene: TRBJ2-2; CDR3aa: CAISERVANTGELFF; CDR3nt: TGTGCCATCAGTGAACGGGTCGCGAACACCGGGGAGCTGTTTTTT
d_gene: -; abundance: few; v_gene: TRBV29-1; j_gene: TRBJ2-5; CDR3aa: CSGWGPQETQYF; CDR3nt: TGCAGCGGCTGGGGGCCCCAAGAGACCCAGTACTTC
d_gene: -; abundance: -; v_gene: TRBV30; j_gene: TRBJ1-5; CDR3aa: CAWSVLRGGHQPQHF; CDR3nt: TGTGCCTGGAGTGTACTGCGAGGAGGGCATCAGCCCCAGCATTTT
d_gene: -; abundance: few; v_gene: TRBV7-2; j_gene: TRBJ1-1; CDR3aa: CASTGTTEAFF; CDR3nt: TGTGCCAGCACGGGGACCACTGAAGCTTTCTTT
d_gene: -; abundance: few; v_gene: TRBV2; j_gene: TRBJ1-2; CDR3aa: CASSERPADDGYGYTF; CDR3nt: TGTGCCAGCAGTGAAAGGCCAGCCGACGATGGGTACGGCTACACCTTC
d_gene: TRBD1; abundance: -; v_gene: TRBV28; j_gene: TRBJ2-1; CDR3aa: CASSLGGTGSYNEQFF; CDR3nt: TGTGCCAGCAGTTTGGGCGGGACAGGGTCTTACAATGAGCAGTTCTTC
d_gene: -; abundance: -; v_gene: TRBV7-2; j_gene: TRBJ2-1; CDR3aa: CASSRREYNEQFF; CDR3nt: TGTGCCAGCAGCCGGAGAGAATACAATGAGCAGTTCTTC
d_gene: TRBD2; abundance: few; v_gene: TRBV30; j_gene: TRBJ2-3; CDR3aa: CAWSGTSGRAGRRDTQYF; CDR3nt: TGTGCCTGGAGTGGGACTAGCGGGAGGGCCGGCCGCCGGGATACGCAGTATTTT
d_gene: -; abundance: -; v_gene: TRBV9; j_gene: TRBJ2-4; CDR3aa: CASSVRTAKNIQYF; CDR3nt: TGTGCCAGCAGCGTTCGGACAGCCAAAAACATTCAGTACTTC
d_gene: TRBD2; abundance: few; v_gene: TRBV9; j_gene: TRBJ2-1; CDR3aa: CASSVAGLAVNEQFF; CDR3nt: TGTGCCAGCAGCGTCGCGGGACTAGCGGTCAATGAGCAGTTCTTC
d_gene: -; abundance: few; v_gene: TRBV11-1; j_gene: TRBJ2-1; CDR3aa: CASSPRGNDEQFF; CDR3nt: TGTGCCAGCAGCCCCCGGGGGAACGATGAGCAGTTCTTC
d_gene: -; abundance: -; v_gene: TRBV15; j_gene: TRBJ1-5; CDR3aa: CATSPNSNQPQHF; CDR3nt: TGTGCCACCAGTCCGAATAGCAATCAGCCCCAGCATTTT
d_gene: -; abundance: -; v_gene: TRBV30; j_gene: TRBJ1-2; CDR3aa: CAWSVRTLLNYGYTF; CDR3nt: TGTGCCTGGAGTGTACGGACACTCCTTAACTATGGCTACACCTTC
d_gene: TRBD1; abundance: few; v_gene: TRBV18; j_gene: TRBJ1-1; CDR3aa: CASSPDRVAAFF; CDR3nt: TGTGCCAGCTCACCGGACAGGGTTGCGGCTTTCTTT
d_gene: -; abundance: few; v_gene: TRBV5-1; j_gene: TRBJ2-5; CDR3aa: CASSFGQQETQYF; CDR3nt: TGCGCCAGCAGCTTCGGACAGCAAGAGACCCAGTACTTC
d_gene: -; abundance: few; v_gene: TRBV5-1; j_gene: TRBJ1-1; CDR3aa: CASGTSGTEAFF; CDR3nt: TGCGCCAGTGGGACCTCTGGCACTGAAGCTTTCTTT
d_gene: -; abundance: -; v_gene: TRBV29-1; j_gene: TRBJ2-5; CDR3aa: CSHRQMQETQYF; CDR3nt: TGCAGCCATCGACAGATGCAAGAGACCCAGTACTTC
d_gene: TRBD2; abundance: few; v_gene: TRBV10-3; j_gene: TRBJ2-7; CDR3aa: CATGAPTSGRANEQYF; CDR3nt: TGTGCCACCGGGGCCCCTACTAGCGGGAGGGCGAACGAGCAGTACTTC
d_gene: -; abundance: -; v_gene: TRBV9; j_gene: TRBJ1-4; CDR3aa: CASSATGRDEKLFF; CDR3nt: TGTGCCAGCAGCGCAACAGGGAGGGATGAAAAACTGTTTTTT
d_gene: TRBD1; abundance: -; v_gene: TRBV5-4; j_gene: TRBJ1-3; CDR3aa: CASSSGQGGGNTIYF; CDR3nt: TGTGCCAGCAGCTCTGGACAGGGGGGCGGAAACACCATATATTTT
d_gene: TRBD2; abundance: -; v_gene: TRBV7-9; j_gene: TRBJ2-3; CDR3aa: CASSLLRGDTDTQYF; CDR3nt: TGTGCCAGCAGTCTTCTTCGGGGGGACACAGATACGCAGTATTTT
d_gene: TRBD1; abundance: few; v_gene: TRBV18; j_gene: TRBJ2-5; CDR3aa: CASSPNRGAETQYF; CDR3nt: TGTGCCAGCTCACCCAACAGGGGCGCGGAGACCCAGTACTTC
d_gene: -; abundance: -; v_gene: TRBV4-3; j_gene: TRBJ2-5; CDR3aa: CASSQDEAGWTQYF; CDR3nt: TGCGCCAGCAGCCAAGATGAGGCTGGGTGGACCCAGTACTTC
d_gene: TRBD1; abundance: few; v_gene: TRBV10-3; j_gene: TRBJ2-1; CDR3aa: CAISGTGMGNEQFF; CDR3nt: TGTGCCATCAGTGGGACAGGGATGGGCAATGAGCAGTTCTTC
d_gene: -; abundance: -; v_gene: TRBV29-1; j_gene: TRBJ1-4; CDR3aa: CSVETTGTKLFF; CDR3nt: TGCAGCGTTGAAACTACGGGGACTAAACTGTTTTTT
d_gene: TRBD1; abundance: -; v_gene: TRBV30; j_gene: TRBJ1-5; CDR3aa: CAWDREVGSNQPQHF; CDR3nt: TGTGCCTGGGACAGGGAAGTAGGGAGCAATCAGCCCCAGCATTTT
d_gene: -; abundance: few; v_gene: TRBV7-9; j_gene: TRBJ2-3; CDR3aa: CASSLGGSPDTQYF; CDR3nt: TGTGCCAGCAGCTTAGGAGGCTCGCCAGATACGCAGTATTTT
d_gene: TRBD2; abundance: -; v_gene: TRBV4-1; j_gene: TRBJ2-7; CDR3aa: CASSQDGTRRYEQYF; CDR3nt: TGCGCCAGCAGCCAAGATGGGACTAGGCGATACGAGCAGTACTTC